This T cell receptor (beta chain) was recorded in a study of siplizumab effects on memory and regulatory T cells. Clones were sequenced by immunoSEQ multiplex PCR, and TCRdb holds only the in-frame ones, with some missing. Found here are 95,000 to 100,000 clones, 85% to 95% of them singletons; the top ten hold about 11%. Looked up from germline, CDR1 is MGHRA and CDR2 is YSYEKL. Trimming at V came to 5 bases and at J to 5 bases, leaving 6 bases not matched to a gene. This CDR3 is 16 amino acids long. The TCR originated in a human donor in good health. The specimen sequenced was non-Treg CD4+ T cells sorted from blood. The chain is built from TRBV4-1 and TRBJ2-3, with 14 bases lining up with TRBD2. The CDR3 here is CASSLEGTSGRDTQYF. CDR3 bases: TGCGCCAGCAGCTTAGAGGGGACTAGCGGGAGAGATACGCAGTATTTT.